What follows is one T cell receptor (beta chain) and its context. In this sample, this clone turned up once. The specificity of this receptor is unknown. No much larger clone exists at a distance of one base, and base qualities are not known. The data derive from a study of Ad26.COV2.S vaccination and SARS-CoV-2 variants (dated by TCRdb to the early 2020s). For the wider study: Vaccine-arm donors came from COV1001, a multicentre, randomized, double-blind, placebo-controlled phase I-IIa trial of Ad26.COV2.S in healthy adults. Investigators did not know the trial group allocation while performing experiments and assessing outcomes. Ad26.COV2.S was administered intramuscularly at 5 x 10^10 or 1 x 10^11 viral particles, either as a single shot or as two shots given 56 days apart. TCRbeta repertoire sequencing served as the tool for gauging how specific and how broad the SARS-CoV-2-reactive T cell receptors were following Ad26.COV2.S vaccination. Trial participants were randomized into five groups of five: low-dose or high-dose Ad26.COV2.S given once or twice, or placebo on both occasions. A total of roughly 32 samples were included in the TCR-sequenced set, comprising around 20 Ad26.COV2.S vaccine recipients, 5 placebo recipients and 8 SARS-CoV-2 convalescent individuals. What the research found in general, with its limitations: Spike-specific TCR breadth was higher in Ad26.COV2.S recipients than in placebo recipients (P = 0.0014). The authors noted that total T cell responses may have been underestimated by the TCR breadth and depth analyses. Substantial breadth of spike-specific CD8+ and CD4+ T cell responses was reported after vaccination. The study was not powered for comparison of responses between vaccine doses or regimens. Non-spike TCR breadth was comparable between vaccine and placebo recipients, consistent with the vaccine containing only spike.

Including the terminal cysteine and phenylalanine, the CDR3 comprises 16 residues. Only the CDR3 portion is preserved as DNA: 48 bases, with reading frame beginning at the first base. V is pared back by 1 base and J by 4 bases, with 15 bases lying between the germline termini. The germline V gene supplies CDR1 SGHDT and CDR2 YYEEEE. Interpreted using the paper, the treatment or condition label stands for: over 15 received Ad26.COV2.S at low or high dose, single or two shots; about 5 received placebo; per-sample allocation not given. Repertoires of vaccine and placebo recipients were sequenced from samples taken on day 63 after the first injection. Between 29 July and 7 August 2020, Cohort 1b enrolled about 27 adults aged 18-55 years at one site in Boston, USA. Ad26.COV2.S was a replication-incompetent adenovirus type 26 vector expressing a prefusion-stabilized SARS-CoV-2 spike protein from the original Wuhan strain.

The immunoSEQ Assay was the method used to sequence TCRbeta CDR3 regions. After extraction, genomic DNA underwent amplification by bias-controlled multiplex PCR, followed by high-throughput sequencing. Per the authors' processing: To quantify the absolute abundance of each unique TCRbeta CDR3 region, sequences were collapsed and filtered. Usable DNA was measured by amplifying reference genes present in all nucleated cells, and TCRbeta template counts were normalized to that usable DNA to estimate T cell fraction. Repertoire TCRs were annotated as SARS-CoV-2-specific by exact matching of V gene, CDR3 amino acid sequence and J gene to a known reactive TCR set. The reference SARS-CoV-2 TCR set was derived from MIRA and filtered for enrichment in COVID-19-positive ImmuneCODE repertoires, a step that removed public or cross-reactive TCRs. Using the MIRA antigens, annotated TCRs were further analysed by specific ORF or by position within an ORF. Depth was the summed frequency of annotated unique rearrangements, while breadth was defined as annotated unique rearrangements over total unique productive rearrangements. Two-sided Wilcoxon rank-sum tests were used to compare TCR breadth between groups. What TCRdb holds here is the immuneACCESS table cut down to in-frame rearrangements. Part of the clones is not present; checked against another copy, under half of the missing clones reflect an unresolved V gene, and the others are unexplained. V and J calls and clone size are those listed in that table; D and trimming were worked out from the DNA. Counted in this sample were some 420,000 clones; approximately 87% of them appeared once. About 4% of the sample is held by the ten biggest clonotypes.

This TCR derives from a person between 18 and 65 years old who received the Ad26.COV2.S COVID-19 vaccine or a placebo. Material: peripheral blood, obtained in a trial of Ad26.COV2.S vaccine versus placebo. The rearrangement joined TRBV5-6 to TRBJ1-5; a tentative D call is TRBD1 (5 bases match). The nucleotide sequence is TGTGCCAGCAGCTTGTATCGGGGCGCGAGGAATCAGCCCCAGCATTTT. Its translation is CASSLYRGARNQPQHF.